Below, one T cell receptor beta chain is given with its context. The record originates from a study of CD8+ T cells in alopecia areata. At the level of the study: Severity scoring for treated patients was based on the percentage of affected scalp area.

Germline CDR1 and CDR2: GTSNPN and SVGIG (reference sequence). The CDR3 has 13 amino acids. With 3 bases removed from V and 8 bases from J, the gap between germline ends came to 13 bases. Extraction and reverse transcription of RNA yielded cDNA as the sequencing template. Some clones are missing from TCRdb's copy, which holds only in-frame ones; the method was immunoSEQ multiplex PCR. The sample carries about 190,000 clones, around 65% recorded once. Treatment noted: oral pan-JAK inhibitor, 5-10 mg twice daily. The clonotype comes from a human donor with alopecia areata. The sequenced sample was CD4+ T cells sorted from blood, obtained at week 4, from a patient treated with tofacitinib. The chain couples TRBV30 to TRBJ1-4, with a weak D call TRBD1 (6 bases). The CDR3 reads CAWSHRVGEKLFF. Written as DNA, the CDR3 is TGTGCCTGGAGCCACAGGGTTGGGGAAAAACTGTTTTTT. The variable domain in full, completed from reference TRBV30 and TRBJ1-4, reads SQTIHQWPATLVQPVGSPLSLECTVEGTSNPNLYWYRQAAGRGLQLLFYSVGIGQISSEVPQNLSASRPQDRQFILSSKKLLLSDSGFYLCAWSHRVGEKLFFGSGTQLSVL.